This is a list of T cell receptor beta chains from one sample in a study of T cells in Graves' hyperthyroidism and ophthalmopathy. Using its own MiXCR run on the multiplex PCR reads, TCRdb lists one record per CDR3 protein. Of around 350,000 distinct CDR3 sequences in the sample, 15% to 20% were seen once. Sequenced: blood. The receptors were sampled from a woman in her twenties or thirties with Graves' hyperthyroidism that later progressed to Graves' ophthalmopathy. Each CDR3 is given with its conserved first and last residue.

J: TRBJ2-7; V: TRBV28; length: 13; CDR3: CASSPGDTYEQYF
J: TRBJ2-1; V: TRBV19; length: 17; CDR3: CASSIASGRVTYNEQFF
J: TRBJ1-3; V: TRBV5-1; length: 16; CDR3: CASSRTAGSSGNTIYF
J: TRBJ1-2; V: TRBV5-1; length: 15; CDR3: CASIPGGPTNYGYTF
J: TRBJ1-4; V: TRBV7-9; length: 14; CDR3: CASSSPGQNEKLFF
J: TRBJ2-2; V: TRBV6-1; length: 14; CDR3: CASSLAGDTGELFF
J: TRBJ2-7; V: TRBV7-9; length: 14; CDR3: CASSLVLTPDEQYF
J: TRBJ2-5; V: TRBV10-2; length: 15; CDR3: CASSALAGYQETQYF
J: TRBJ2-7; V: TRBV20-1; length: 14; CDR3: CSAMRTSGGYEQYF
J: TRBJ2-1; V: TRBV7-2; length: 16; CDR3: CASSLASGSSYNEQFF
J: TRBJ2-1; V: TRBV11-2; length: 18; CDR3: CASSPGRLAGGFYNEQFF
J: TRBJ1-2; V: TRBV28; length: 13; CDR3: CASTRTDSYGYTF
J: TRBJ2-4; V: TRBV7-9; length: 18; CDR3: CASSFAGTGGVAKNIQYF
J: TRBJ2-1; V: TRBV30; length: 13; CDR3: CAWDPTGFNEQFF
J: TRBJ2-3; V: TRBV6-1; length: 14; CDR3: CASRRASRGDTQYF
J: TRBJ2-7; V: TRBV10-3; length: 14; CDR3: CAIKPRDNSYEQYF
J: TRBJ1-6; V: TRBV6-1; length: 13; CDR3: CASRLGFVSPLHF
J: TRBJ2-1; V: TRBV28; length: 15; CDR3: CASSLSGGFYNEQFF
J: TRBJ2-5; V: TRBV12-3/TRBV12-4; length: 13; CDR3: CASSSTGWETQYF
J: TRBJ2-5; V: TRBV3-1; length: 15; CDR3: CASSQDGTRRETQYF
J: TRBJ2-3; V: TRBV11-2; length: 12; CDR3: CASSLVRYTQYF
J: TRBJ2-6; V: TRBV27; length: 17; CDR3: CASRRTSGDSGANVLTF
J: TRBJ2-7; V: TRBV7-9; length: 15; CDR3: CASSLADGGLYEQYF
J: TRBJ1-1; V: TRBV2; length: 13; CDR3: CASSGEQDTEAFF
J: TRBJ1-4; V: TRBV6-2/TRBV6-3; length: 15; CDR3: CASSSVRGGGEKLFF
J: TRBJ1-5; V: TRBV12-3/TRBV12-4; length: 14; CDR3: CASSLSTGYQPQHF
J: TRBJ2-6; V: TRBV30; length: 14; CDR3: CAWSRGSGANVLTF